This TCR beta chain was identified during a study of cytomegalovirus exposure and HLA in healthy donors. Study context: The approximately 120 validation repertoires used the same platform as the roughly 620 first-cohort repertoires, a later analysis reported. Findings and caveats of the study: The study labeled more than 150 TCR beta chains cytomegalovirus-associated.

By frequency in the sample, this clone is medium-sized. Its specificity is not known. Measured with immunoSEQ multiplex PCR; TCRdb has only the in-frame clones, and not every one. Among over 200,000 clones listed, almost 90% were seen once. V gave up 3 bases and J gave up 2 bases; unmatched junction bases: 10. This CDR3 contains 18 residues. Germline V lookup: CDR1 SGHVS, CDR2 FQNEAQ. The chain has TRBV7-8 and TRBJ2-2, with TRBD1 matching over 9 bases. This clonotype originated in a woman in her late teens or twenties in good health and CMV-seronegative. Sample: PBMCs. The CDR3 region has the DNA TGTGCCAGCAGCTTGTATAGGTCGGGACAGGGAAACACCGGGGAGCTGTTTTTT. Its protein is CASSLYRSGQGNTGELFF.